A single sample is the source of the 15 T cell receptor beta chains below, sequenced in a study of cytomegalovirus exposure and HLA in healthy donors. TCRdb's table, derived via immunoSEQ multiplex PCR, lists solely in-frame clones and lacks some. The sample shows about 270,000 clones, 65% to 90% of them seen only once. Sequencing was performed on PBMCs. The receptors were sampled from a woman between 18 and 30 years old in good health and CMV-seronegative.

This chain connects TRBV5-1 to TRBJ1-4; D gene unclear. The germline V gene has CDR1 SGHRS and CDR2 YFSETQ. The CDR3 consists of 13 residues. V was clipped by 4 bases and J by 4 bases, with 8 bases between them. The CDR3, as DNA: TGCGCCAGCAGCCCCGGCGGTAATGAAAAACTGTTTTTT. Its protein is CASSPGGNEKLFF.

The DNA for the CDR3 is TGCGCCAGCAGCTTGGCTCCAGGGGTTACTGAAGCTTTCTTT. Protein: CASSLAPGVTEAFF. The chain employs TRBV5-1 and TRBJ1-1; a weak D match, TRBD1 (6 bases). Germline CDR1 and CDR2: SGHRS and YFSETQ. With 0 bases removed from V and 5 bases from J, the gap between germline ends came to 11 bases. The CDR3 runs 14 residues.

The CDR3 DNA follows: TGTGCCAGCAGTCTGCGAGGGAACTATGGCTACACCTTC. Translation: CASSLRGNYGYTF. The chain carries TRBV27 and TRBJ1-2, with unresolved D. The CDR3 extends over 13 amino acids. Between the trimmed V and J ends, which lost 5 bases and 2 bases, there was a span of 9 bases. CDR1 and CDR2 (germline): MNHEY, SMNVEV (reference sequence).

The chain recombines TRBV5-1 with TRBJ2-7; 8 nucleotides agree with TRBD1. This CDR3 region has 15 residues. The V gene end was trimmed by 0 bases and the J gene end by 6 bases; junction bases not matched to a gene: 8. The germline V gene has CDR1 SGHRS and CDR2 YFSETQ. CDR3 residues: CASSLAGTGTLEQYF. The CDR3 nucleotides read TGCGCCAGCAGCTTGGCCGGGACAGGCACCCTCGAGCAGTACTTC.

The genes are TRBV6-5 and TRBJ1-6; a possible D gene is TRBD1 (5 bases). The CDR3 covers 15 residues. Between the trimmed V and J ends, which lost 0 bases and 6 bases, there was a span of 9 bases. The germline V gene has CDR1 MNHEY and CDR2 SVGAGI. The DNA for the CDR3 is TGTGCCAGCAGTTACTCAAGGGGAAGTAATTCACCCCTCCACTTT. Its protein is CASSYSRGSNSPLHF.

J is TRBJ1-1 and V is TRBV5-5, with D perhaps TRBD1 (5 bases). The CDR3 is 13 amino acids. The ends were cut back, 4 bases at V and 2 bases at J, with 9 bases in the middle. From germline, CDR1 is SGHKS and CDR2 YYEKEE (reference sequence). CDR3 in DNA: TGTGCCAGCAGCGATGACAGTAACACTGAAGCTTTCTTT. Translating it yields CASSDDSNTEAFF.

This clone was detected only once. The chain joins TRBV27 to TRBJ2-2, with TRBD2 identical over 7 bases. The CDR3 contains 14 residues. The germline CDR1 and CDR2 sequences are MNHEY and SMNVEV (reference sequence). The CDR3 DNA is TGTGCGGCGGGAGATTCCGCGAACACCGGGGAGCTGTTTTTT. It codes for CAAGDSANTGELFF.

This chain connects TRBV6-5 to TRBJ1-1; the match to TRBD1 covers 7 bases. The CDR3 has 14 amino acids. After removal of 5 bases from V and 5 bases from J, the junction contained 8 bases not matched to a gene. Germline CDR1 reads MNHEY; CDR2 reads SVGAGI. The CDR3 nucleotides are TGTGCCAGCAGTCGCCCGGGACAGCAGACTGAAGCTTTCTTT. Protein: CASSRPGQQTEAFF.

CDR3 DNA: TGTGCCAGCAGCTTTAACCCCTACTACGAGCAGTACTTC. Encoded protein: CASSFNPYYEQYF. This rearrangement joins TRBV7-9 to TRBJ2-7; D ambiguous. CDR1 SEHNR and CDR2 FQNEAQ come from the germline V gene (reference sequence). V gave up 3 bases and J gave up 3 bases, with 9 bases separating them. The CDR3 contains 13 residues.

V and J are TRBV7-9 and TRBJ1-1, with TRBD1 matching over 8 bases. CDR1 and CDR2 from the germline V gene are SEHNR and FQNEAQ (reference sequence). V shed 5 bases, J shed 1 base, and the junction held 9 bases outside the gene matches. The CDR3 length is 16 residues. CDR3 sequence (DNA): TGTGCCAGCAGCCGGGAGGCAGGGGGCGCGAACACTGAAGCTTTCTTT. Translated: CASSREAGGANTEAFF.

The CDR3 protein is CATSRGTGLSGNTIYF. The CDR3 DNA follows: TGTGCCACCAGCAGGGGGACAGGCCTCTCTGGAAACACCATATATTTT. V is TRBV15 and J is TRBJ1-3; 8 bases align to TRBD1. Germline assignment: CDR1 LNHNV and CDR2 YYDKDF (reference sequence). The J segment lost 0 bases and the V segment lost 3 bases, leaving 4 bases of the junction unmatched. The length of the CDR3 is 16 residues.

The chain recombines TRBV2 with TRBJ2-5; D gene uncertain. V gave up 2 bases and J gave up 5 bases, with 6 bases separating them. Germline V gene lookup returns CDR1 SNHLY and CDR2 FYNNEI. CDR3 length: 12 amino acids. The CDR3 spells CASSEREETQYF. As DNA, the CDR3 is TGTGCCAGCAGTGAAAGAGAGGAGACCCAGTACTTC.

The chain couples TRBV10-1 to TRBJ2-3; no firm D call. CDR1 and CDR2 (germline): WNHNN, SYGVQD (reference sequence). The V gene lost 0 bases and the J gene lost 1 base, with 5 bases spanning the gap. The CDR3 has 14 residues. Here the CDR3 reads CASSESTGTDTQYF. The CDR3 DNA sequence: TGCGCCAGCAGTGAGTCCACAGGCACAGATACGCAGTATTTT.

CDR3 nucleotides: TGTGCCAGCAGTTACTCGAGCCCCGGACAAAACTATGGCTACACCTTC. Residues: CASSYSSPGQNYGYTF. The chain is built from TRBV6-5 and TRBJ1-2; TRBD1 is a possible D gene (5 bases). Trimming pared 0 bases from V and 2 bases from J, leaving 13 bases between. From germline, CDR1 is MNHEY and CDR2 SVGAGI. This CDR3 has 16 residues.

This clone came up once. The chain has TRBV6-5 and TRBJ2-7, with D tentatively TRBD1 (5 bases). The V and J ends lost 0 bases and 0 bases respectively, with 6 bases between them. The CDR3 extends over 14 amino acids. CDR1 and CDR2 (germline): MNHEY, SVGAGI. DNA for the CDR3: TGTGCCAGCAGTTACTCGGACAACTCCTACGAGCAGTACTTC. It codes for CASSYSDNSYEQYF.